A single sample gave rise to the 24 T cell receptor beta chains below, sequenced in a study of CD8+ T cells in alopecia areata. RNA was extracted and reverse transcribed into cDNA as the sequencing template. The assay was immunoSEQ multiplex PCR, and TCRdb's table has in-frame clones only and misses some. Of over 150,000 clones in the sample, 56% are singletons; the top ten hold around 5.1%. Sequencing was performed on CD8+ T cells sorted from blood. Receptors originate from a human donor in good health.

The table lists this clone with a few counts. The chain couples TRBV4-1 to TRBJ2-1; D unresolved. V was clipped by 4 bases and J by 0 bases, with 10 bases between them. The CDR3 runs 15 residues. Germline loops: CDR1 MGHRA, CDR2 YSYEKL. The CDR3 region is CASSLPLGSYNEQFF. In nucleotides, the CDR3 is TGCGCCAGCAGCCTTCCCTTGGGCTCCTACAATGAGCAGTTCTTC.

The CDR3 DNA reads as TGCGCCGCCGTCCCGTGTTCACCCCTCCACTTT. Its translation: CAAVPCSPLHF. The chain combines TRBV10-1 with TRBJ1-6, with D unclear. Germline CDR1 WNHNN, CDR2 SYGVQD (reference sequence). The CDR3 sequence is 11 residues long. V lost 11 bases, J lost 9 bases, and 11 bases lay in between.

The sample holds a few counts of this clone. V usage is TRBV27 and J usage is TRBJ2-7; D call uncertain. This CDR3 has 14 residues. Trimming removed 2 bases from V and 3 bases from J, with 11 bases in between. CDR1 and CDR2 from the germline V gene are MNHEY and SMNVEV (reference sequence). CDR3 DNA: TGTGCCAGCAGTTTAGCGTACAGCGACTACGAGCAGTACTTC. It is translated as CASSLAYSDYEQYF.

Only a few counts were recorded for this clone. The chain carries TRBV9 and TRBJ1-2; D gene uncertain. This CDR3 spans 15 amino acids. Germline CDR1 reads SGDLS; CDR2 reads YYNGEE. Trimming took 3 bases from V and 6 from J, leaving 18 bases between them. The CDR3 sequence: CASSDRTVNLDGYTF. The CDR3 bases are TGTGCCAGCAGCGACCGGACCGTTAACCTTGATGGCTACACCTTC.

V and J are TRBV4-1 and TRBJ1-2; possibly TRBD1 for D (6 bases). The CDR3 runs to 14 residues. Deletions cut 6 bases from V and 6 bases from J, with 17 bases between. CDR1 and CDR2 from the germline V gene are MGHRA and YSYEKL. CDR3 sequence reads: CASSSVGHSDGYTF. CDR3 nucleotide sequence: TGCGCCAGCAGTTCCGTGGGACACAGTGATGGCTACACCTTC.

V usage is TRBV27 and J usage is TRBJ1-2; 7 bases fit TRBD1. CDR1 and CDR2 (germline): MNHEY, SMNVEV (reference sequence). Germline trimming cut 7 bases from V and 6 bases from J; bases unmatched to any gene: 14. The CDR3 contains 15 residues. The CDR3 region has the DNA TGTGCCAGCACCGGGTCTCAGGGGGGAAAGGATGGCTACACCTTC. Its translation is CASTGSQGGKDGYTF.

This clone has only one observation. One junction end does not reproduce the germline sequence, and a read error may be involved. V is TRBV4-2 and J is TRBJ1-2; a weak D match, TRBD1 (5 bases). CDR3 length: 13 residues. Germline-derived CDR1 and CDR2 are LGHNA and YNFKEQ. CDR3 sequence: CASSQEAGSDLIF. The CDR3, as DNA: TGTGCCAGCAGCCAAGAGGCAGGGTCCGACCTAATCTTC.

The CDR3 loop reads CASSVGTRYNEQFF. The DNA of the CDR3 is TGTGCCAGCAGCGTTGGGACTAGGTACAATGAGCAGTTCTTC. The V call is TRBV9, the J call TRBJ2-1, with 8 bases fitting TRBD2. The CDR3 has 14 residues. CDR1 and CDR2 (germline): SGDLS, YYNGEE. V was pared by 2 bases and J by 4 bases, with 2 bases of the junction left unmatched.

This clone was counted a few times. The chain combines TRBV29-1 with TRBJ1-4; TRBD1 might be the D (5 bases). The CDR3 runs 14 residues. The V end was cut by 3 bases, the J end by 4 bases, with 12 bases between. Germline assignment: CDR1 SQVTM and CDR2 ANQGSEA. As DNA, the CDR3 is TGCAGCGTTGAGAAGGACACGGGTAATGAAAAACTGTTTTTT. Translation gives CSVEKDTGNEKLFF.

The count of this clone is one. J is TRBJ1-1 and V is TRBV9; D unclear. Deletions cut 3 bases from V and 1 base from J, with 16 bases between. CDR3 length: 16 residues. Per germline, CDR1 SGDLS and CDR2 YYNGEE. This chain's CDR3 is CASSAARVGGNTEAFF. As DNA, the CDR3 is TGTGCCAGCAGCGCCGCAAGGGTTGGAGGGAACACTGAAGCTTTCTTT.

This clone was recorded a few times. The gene calls are TRBV7-3 and TRBJ2-1; D gene ambiguous. The V end lost 3 bases, the J end lost 8 bases, and 8 bases lay between the germline ends. The CDR3 is made up of 12 amino acids. Per the germline V gene, CDR1 is SGHTA and CDR2 is FQGTGA. This CDR3 reads CASSLIGYEQFF. The CDR3 nucleotides are TGTGCCAGCAGCTTGATAGGATATGAGCAGTTCTTC. Filled out from reference TRBV7-3 and TRBJ2-1, the complete variable domain reads GAGVSQTPSNKVTEKGKYVELRCDPISGHTALYWYRQSLGQGPEFLIYFQGTGAADDSGLPNDRFFAVRPEGSVSTLKIQRTERGDSAVYLCASSLIGYEQFFGPGTRLTVL.

Only a few counts were recorded for this clone. The rearrangement links TRBV29-1 to TRBJ2-7; the D is unclear. CDR1 SQVTM and CDR2 ANQGSEA come from the germline V gene. The CDR3 is made up of 12 amino acids. The germline V and J ends were trimmed by 5 bases and 3 bases, with 11 bases remaining between them. CDR3 loop: CSVLDGRYEQYF. The CDR3 DNA sequence: TGCAGCGTTCTCGACGGGCGCTACGAGCAGTACTTC.

Only a few counts were recorded for this clone. CDR3 coding DNA: TGCAGCGCCCCATTGGACAGTCCCACAGATACGCAGTATTTT. Its translation: CSAPLDSPTDTQYF. The rearrangement joins TRBV29-1 to TRBJ2-3, with a possible D match to TRBD1 (6 bases). CDR3 length: 14 amino acids. The V gene lost 7 bases and the J gene lost 2 bases, with 16 bases spanning the gap. Germline CDR1 and CDR2: SQVTM and ANQGSEA.

The CDR3 sequence is CSVEEGGGNPYGYTF. The CDR3 DNA follows: TGCAGCGTTGAAGAGGGGGGCGGTAACCCTTATGGCTACACCTTC. The J gene is TRBJ1-2, the V gene TRBV29-1; maybe TRBD1 (6 bases). The CDR3 consists of 15 residues. Germline lookup yields CDR1 SQVTM and CDR2 ANQGSEA. V lost 0 bases and J 5 bases, leaving 16 bases between the germline ends. Full variable domain (rest looked up from reference TRBV29-1 and TRBJ1-2): SAVISQKPSRDICQRGTSLTIQCQVDSQVTMMFWYRQQPGQSLTLIATANQGSEATYESGFVIDKFPISRPNLTFSTLTVSNMSPEDSSIYLCSVEEGGGNPYGYTFGSGTRLTVV.

Regarding this clone: Other nucleotide sequences from this sample produce the same CDR3. In DNA, the CDR3 is TGCGCCAGCAGCTCATCGGGCGGTTACGAGCAGTACTTC. Residues: CASSSSGGYEQYF. The V and J genes are TRBV5-1 and TRBJ2-7, with D unclear. This CDR3 region has 13 residues. The V and J ends lost 3 bases and 4 bases respectively, with 11 bases between them. Germline V gene sequence: CDR1 SGHRS, CDR2 YFSETQ. The complete variable domain, with remaining parts taken from reference TRBV5-1 and TRBJ2-7, reads KAGVTQTPRYLIKTRGQQVTLSCSPISGHRSVSWYQQTPGQGLQFLFEYFSETQRNKGNFPGRFSGRQFSNSRSEMNVSTLELGDSALYLCASSSSGGYEQYFGPGTRLTVT.

The J gene is TRBJ1-1, the V gene TRBV5-1; the D gene is possibly TRBD1 (6 bases). The CDR3 contains 14 residues. V shed 4 bases and J shed 5 bases, with 15 bases lying between them. Germline loops: CDR1 SGHRS, CDR2 YFSETQ. This CDR3 reads CASSQKRGRTEAFF. The CDR3 DNA is TGCGCCAGCAGCCAGAAGCGGGGGCGGACTGAAGCTTTCTTT.

This rearrangement joins TRBV29-1 to TRBJ2-7, with D perhaps matching TRBD1 or TRBD2 (5 bases each). The CDR3 covers 12 residues. CDR1 SQVTM and CDR2 ANQGSEA come from the germline V gene. V lost 6 bases, J lost 5 bases, and 14 bases lay in between. Written as DNA, the CDR3 is TGCAGCGTCGTGTGGGGGTCCCACGAGCAGTACTTC. Its translation is CSVVWGSHEQYF.

A single count supports this clone. The chain's CDR3 is CAWSLSLTSYEQYF. CDR3 coding DNA: TGTGCCTGGTCGTTGAGCCTGACCTCCTACGAGCAGTACTTC. The chain carries TRBV30 and TRBJ2-7; unclear D gene. The CDR3 length is 14 residues. V lost 5 bases and J 0 bases, leaving 14 bases between the germline ends. Germline CDR1 reads GTSNPN; CDR2 reads SVGIG (reference sequence).

The chain recombines TRBV25-1 with TRBJ1-1, with D perhaps TRBD1 (6 bases). The CDR3 covers 12 residues. V shed 6 bases and J shed 4 bases, with 9 bases lying between them. Germline V gene data show CDR1 as MGHDK and CDR2 as SYGVNS. Here the CDR3 reads CASRGGGTEAFF. Written as DNA, the CDR3 is TGTGCCAGCAGAGGGGGGGGCACTGAAGCTTTCTTT.

CDR3 DNA: TGTGCCAGCAGTCCGGGACAGGGGGCGACCACTGAAGCTTTCTTT. This sequence encodes CASSPGQGATTEAFF. The chain combines TRBV27 with TRBJ1-1; 12 nucleotides agree with TRBD1. V was clipped by 5 bases and J by 4 bases; unmatched bases: 5. Per the germline V gene, CDR1 is MNHEY and CDR2 is SMNVEV (reference sequence). The CDR3 has 15 amino acids.

This chain connects TRBV7-8 to TRBJ2-6; maybe TRBD1 (6 bases). The CDR3 sequence is 17 residues long. V shed 1 base and J shed 3 bases, with 13 bases lying between them. From germline, CDR1 is SGHVS and CDR2 FQNEAQ. CDR3 sequence: CASSLGAGAGGANVLTF. The CDR3 nucleotides are TGTGCCAGCAGCTTAGGCGCAGGGGCAGGTGGGGCCAACGTCCTGACTTTC.

This clone was observed a handful of times. This rearrangement joins TRBV6-1 to TRBJ1-4, with D unclear. The CDR3 has 16 amino acids. Germline values: CDR1 MNHNS, CDR2 SASEGT. V lost 3 bases and J lost 7, with 18 bases in between. Here the CDR3 reads CASSEDHPLTGEKLFF. Written as DNA, the CDR3 is TGTGCCAGCAGTGAGGACCACCCATTGACCGGTGAAAAACTGTTTTTT.

The chain employs TRBV19 and TRBJ1-5; unclear D gene. Germline CDR1 is LNHDA and CDR2 is SQIVND (reference sequence). This CDR3 has 15 residues. V shed 3 bases and J shed 0 bases, with 9 bases lying between them. This CDR3 reads CASSITGYSNQPQHF. CDR3 nucleotide sequence: TGTGCCAGTAGTATCACCGGCTATAGCAATCAGCCCCAGCATTTT.

The V and J genes are TRBV5-6 and TRBJ2-1, with D perhaps matching TRBD1 (6 bases). This CDR3 is built from 15 residues. Germline V CDR1 and CDR2: SGHDT, YYEEEE. Between the trimmed V and J ends, which lost 6 bases and 0 bases, there was a span of 13 bases. The CDR3 bases are TGTGCCAGCAAGGTAGGGGGTAGCTCCTACAATGAGCAGTTCTTC. It yields the protein CASKVGGSSYNEQFF. The whole variable domain, filled in from reference TRBV5-6 and TRBJ2-1, reads DAGVTQSPTHLIKTRGQQVTLRCSPKSGHDTVSWYQQALGQGPQFIFQYYEEEERQRGNFPDRFSGHQFPNYSSELNVNALLLGDSALYLCASKVGGSSYNEQFFGPGTRLTVL.